The next 3 T cell receptor beta chains were all read from a single sample in a study of shared clonotypes between healthy human individuals. Sequencing was performed with immunoSEQ multiplex PCR; in TCRdb, only in-frame clones are kept and a portion is missing. The table includes approximately 600,000 clones, roughly 95% detected once. In the naive CD8 group, cells lacked CD45RO and were positively selected for CCR7, so terminally differentiated effector memory CD45RA+ cells were left out. The sequenced sample consisted of naive CD8+ T cells sorted from blood. Source of these receptors: a woman younger than 45 in good health.

As for this clone: Other DNA sequences in this sample translate to the same CDR3. CDR3 sequence (DNA): TGTGCCAGCAGCTGGGGACAGGGTTCTTACGAGCAGTACTTC. This translates into CASSWGQGSYEQYF. J is TRBJ2-7 and V is TRBV5-6; 9 bases fit TRBD1. V lost 3 bases, J lost 4 bases, and 5 bases stayed unmatched. Germline V gives CDR1 SGHDT, CDR2 YYEEEE. This CDR3 region has 14 residues.

The chain recombines TRBV27 with TRBJ1-5, with TRBD1 matching over 8 bases. CDR3 length: 14 residues. The J segment lost 11 bases and the V segment lost 4 bases, leaving 10 bases of the junction unmatched. The germline V gene encodes CDR1 MNHEY and CDR2 SMNVEV (reference sequence). CDR3: CASSSSGGLGAQHF. The CDR3 nucleotides read TGTGCCAGCAGTTCTTCAGGGGGCCTCGGGGCCCAGCATTTT.

The chain employs TRBV29-1 and TRBJ1-1; D gene uncertain. This CDR3 has 13 amino acids. The germline V gene has CDR1 SQVTM and CDR2 ANQGSEA. V gave up 1 base and J gave up 11 bases, with 17 bases separating them. The CDR3: CSVEGRGLPRAFF. The CDR3 region has the DNA TGCAGCGTTGAAGGGAGAGGTTTACCCCGGGCTTTCTTT.